The 28 T cell receptor beta chains below all came from one sample that was sequenced in a study of glioma-infiltrating T cells. TCR alpha and beta CDR3 regions were amplified from RNA using iRepertoire nested multiplex PCR. TCRdb processed the multiplex PCR reads anew with MiXCR; each CDR3 protein has one entry. The sample yields about 410,000 distinct CDR3 sequences, roughly 41% seen once. The sample comprised glioma tissue, nonneoplastic brain tissue, or PBMCs (not recorded which). The receptors here all came from a human donor with low-grade glioma or glioblastoma, undergoing nonglioma brain surgery, or in good health (not recorded which).

Notes on this clonotype: One end of the junction varies from germline; a read error may be responsible. The chain is built from TRBV28 and TRBJ2-2, with unresolved D. The CDR3 is 11 amino acids. CDR1 is MDHEN and CDR2 is SYDVKM in the germline V gene. The CDR3 DNA sequence: TGTGCCAGAAGTTATTCCGGGGAGCTGTTTTTT. This codes for CARSYSGELFF. The variable domain in full, with the rest retrieved from reference TRBV28 and TRBJ2-2, is DVKVTQSSRYLVKRTGEKVFLECVQDMDHENMFWYRQDPGLGLRLIYFSYDVKMKEKGDIPEGYSVSREKKERFSLILESASTNQTSMYLCARSYSGELFFGEGSRLTVL.

The gene calls are TRBV5-4 and TRBJ2-3; 9 nucleotides align to TRBD2. This CDR3 comprises 15 residues. Trimming removed 4 bases from V and 2 bases from J; junction bases left unmatched: 5. Germline V gene lookup returns CDR1 SGHNT and CDR2 YYREEE (reference sequence). Here the CDR3 reads CASSVASGITDTQYF. CDR3 DNA: TGTGCCAGCAGCGTGGCTAGCGGGATCACAGATACGCAGTATTTT.

This clonotype was detected only a few times. The chain is built from TRBV28 and TRBJ1-1; D not resolved. The CDR3 extends over 13 amino acids. With 6 bases removed from V and 3 bases from J, the gap between germline ends came to 11 bases. Germline CDR1 and CDR2: MDHEN and SYDVKM. DNA for the CDR3: TGTGCCAGCAGGCTAGTTAGGGACACTGAAGCTTTCTTT. Its protein is CASRLVRDTEAFF. The full variable domain, with the rest looked up from reference TRBV28 and TRBJ1-1, is DVKVTQSSRYLVKRTGEKVFLECVQDMDHENMFWYRQDPGLGLRLIYFSYDVKMKEKGDIPEGYSVSREKKERFSLILESASTNQTSMYLCASRLVRDTEAFFGQGTRLTVV.

The rearrangement links TRBV6-2 or TRBV6-3 to TRBJ2-1, with 10 positions matching TRBD1. Germline V lookup: CDR1 MNHEY, CDR2 SVGEGT. V gave up 5 bases and J gave up 6 bases; unmatched junction bases: 4. The CDR3 totals 14 residues. The CDR3 sequence: CASSRGQGTNEQFF. The CDR3 DNA is TGTGCCAGCAGTCGGGGACAGGGGACCAATGAGCAGTTCTTC.

The chain is built from TRBV5-1 and TRBJ2-1; D unresolved. Trimming cost V 0 bases and J 3 bases, with 7 bases left between them. The CDR3 runs 14 residues. Germline CDR1 is SGHRS and CDR2 is YFSETQ. The CDR3 nucleotides read TGCGCCAGCAGCTTGGAGCTAGTCTACAATGAGCAGTTCTTC. As protein: CASSLELVYNEQFF.

This clonotype was seen at least ten times. This CDR3 is CASSPGTAREQYF. The CDR3 DNA follows: TGTGCCAGCAGTCCCGGGACAGCTCGCGAGCAGTACTTC. The V and J genes are TRBV27 and TRBJ2-7; TRBD1 matches at 7 bases. Germline-derived CDR1 and CDR2 are MNHEY and SMNVEV (reference sequence). The CDR3 is made up of 13 amino acids. V lost 5 bases and J lost 6; bases outside the gene matches: 7.

The genes are TRBV25-1 and TRBJ2-5; possible D gene TRBD2, 5 bases. Germline CDR1 reads MGHDK; CDR2 reads SYGVNS. This CDR3 comprises 12 residues. V gave up 10 bases and J gave up 5 bases, with 14 bases separating them. The CDR3 here is CAIEGKMETQYF. The CDR3 DNA is TGTGCCATCGAGGGCAAGATGGAGACCCAGTACTTC.

This rearrangement joins TRBV7-2 to TRBJ2-1, with no clear D. Germline CDR1 reads SGHTA; CDR2 reads FQGNSA. V lost 6 bases and J 0 bases, leaving 18 bases between the germline ends. The CDR3 is made up of 17 amino acids. Here the CDR3 DNA reads TGTGCCAGCAGTCCCTTGTTGGGCAGGAGCTCCTACAATGAGCAGTTCTTC. Protein: CASSPLLGRSSYNEQFF.

This clonotype was seen only a few times. The genes are TRBV28 and TRBJ2-7; D may be TRBD1 or TRBD2 (7 bases each). Germline lookup yields CDR1 MDHEN and CDR2 SYDVKM. V lost 8 bases and J lost 4, with 18 bases in between. The CDR3 loop spans 14 amino acids. CDR3 amino acids: CASSLQGGGYEQYF. CDR3 nucleotides: TGTGCCAGCTCACTCCAGGGGGGGGGGTACGAGCAGTACTTC.

A word on this clonotype: An end of the junction does not agree with germline; a read error may underlie this. The CDR3 reads CASGLRGNREFF. As DNA, the CDR3 is TGTGCCAGCGGTTTACGAGGCAACAGGGAGTTCTTC. The rearrangement joins TRBV28 to TRBJ2-1; perhaps TRBD1 as D (6 bases). The CDR3 has 12 amino acids. Germline V lookup: CDR1 MDHEN, CDR2 SYDVKM.

A word on this clonotype: A much larger clone lies a single base off, so this may be a read error. The chain employs TRBV6-2 or TRBV6-3 and TRBJ2-1; D remains unclear. V lost 0 bases and J 2 bases, leaving 8 bases between the germline ends. The CDR3 spans 15 residues. The germline V gene encodes CDR1 MNHEY and CDR2 SVGEGT. The CDR3: CASSYSGSPYNEQFF. The CDR3 nucleotides are TGTGCCAGCAGTTACTCGGGAAGCCCCTACAATGAGCAGTTCTTC.

J is TRBJ2-7 and V is TRBV6-6, with D perhaps assigned TRBD1 or TRBD2 (5 bases each). Germline loops: CDR1 MNHNY, CDR2 SVGAGI (reference sequence). There are 13 residues in the CDR3. Trimming removed 4 bases from V and 7 bases from J, with 14 bases in between. CDR3 protein: CASSSRNWGEQYF. Written as DNA, the CDR3 is TGTGCCAGCAGTTCCCGGAACTGGGGGGAGCAGTACTTC.

This chain joins TRBV20-1 and TRBJ2-7; D unclear. Germline lookup yields CDR1 DFQATT and CDR2 SNEGSKA (reference sequence). V shed 1 base and J shed 0 bases, with 10 bases lying between them. The length of the CDR3 is 14 residues. The chain's CDR3 is CSARVDWDSYEQYF. CDR3 nucleotides: TGCAGTGCTAGAGTTGACTGGGACTCCTACGAGCAGTACTTC.

This clonotype turned up a few times. The rearrangement links TRBV28 to TRBJ1-1; unclear D gene. Trimming took off 5 bases at V and 0 bases at J, with 7 bases between the two ends. Germline loops: CDR1 MDHEN, CDR2 SYDVKM. This CDR3 has 13 residues. The CDR3 DNA follows: TGTGCCAGCAGTGGGTTCCTGAACACTGAAGCTTTCTTT. This translates into CASSGFLNTEAFF.

This clonotype has just a few counts. The V and J genes are TRBV6-5 and TRBJ1-3; D possibly corresponds to TRBD1 (6 bases). CDR1 is MNHEY, CDR2 SVGAGI, per germline. The length of the CDR3 is 16 residues. Trimming removed 0 bases at V and 2 bases at J, with 11 bases between. CDR3 sequence reads: CASSYSYSGAGNTIYF. CDR3 sequence (DNA): TGTGCCAGCAGTTACTCGTATTCAGGGGCTGGAAACACCATATATTTT.

The gene calls are TRBV3-1 and TRBJ2-1, with TRBD2 matching 9 bases. CDR1 and CDR2 from the germline V gene are LGHDT and YNNKEL (reference sequence). The CDR3 runs to 17 residues. The junction had 9 bases not matched to a gene; V was cut back by 6 bases and J by 0 bases. CDR3 residues: CASRQLAGRGSYNEQFF. CDR3 nucleotides: TGTGCCAGCAGGCAGCTAGCGGGAAGGGGCTCCTACAATGAGCAGTTCTTC.

Remarks on this clonotype: A read error may explain this, as a much larger clone is one base away. The chain uses TRBV27 and TRBJ1-5, with D unclear. With 6 bases removed from V and 4 bases from J, the gap between germline ends came to 10 bases. CDR1 is MNHEY, CDR2 SMNVEV, per germline (reference sequence). The CDR3 contains 13 residues. CDR3 nucleotide sequence: TGTGCCAGCAGCCAACGAGAAAATCAGCCCCAGCATTTT. Amino acid sequence: CASSQRENQPQHF.

This clonotype was seen at least ten times. This sequence joins TRBV15 and TRBJ2-1, with TRBD2 identical over 7 bases. V trimming: 2 bases; J trimming: 0 bases; junction bases outside the gene matches: 13. The CDR3 length is 19 residues. Germline V gene data show CDR1 as LNHNV and CDR2 as YYDKDF (reference sequence). CDR3 nucleotide sequence: TGTGCCACCAGCAGACCCCGTTCTAGCGGTAAGAGCTCCTACAATGAGCAGTTCTTC. It translates to CATSRPRSSGKSSYNEQFF.

The rearrangement uses TRBV29-1 and TRBJ2-1; D ambiguous. Germline V gene data show CDR1 as SQVTM and CDR2 as ANQGSEA. The ends were cut back, 4 bases at V and 5 bases at J, with 9 bases in the middle. This CDR3 is built from 12 residues. CDR3 sequence: CSVVGKNNEQFF. As DNA, the CDR3 is TGCAGCGTTGTTGGGAAAAACAATGAGCAGTTCTTC.

Turning to this clonotype: One junction end disagrees with the germline gene, perhaps due to a read error. The genes are TRBV29-1 and TRBJ2-1; TRBD2 agrees at 13 bases. This CDR3 has 16 amino acids. CDR1 is SQVTM, CDR2 ANQGSEA, per germline. CDR3 in DNA: TGCAGCGTGGCCCCCTTTGGCCCCACCACTAGCGGGAGGGCACGGTTC. Protein sequence: CSVAPFGPTTSGRARF.

This chain links TRBV15 with TRBJ2-1; no reliable D call. Per the germline V gene, CDR1 is LNHNV and CDR2 is YYDKDF (reference sequence). The CDR3 is 18 residues long. V was trimmed by 0 bases and J by 0 bases, leaving 15 bases between them. CDR3 protein: CATSRDRLEESSYNEQFF. Written as DNA, the CDR3 is TGTGCCACCAGCAGAGATAGGCTAGAGGAGAGCTCCTACAATGAGCAGTTCTTC.

The chain carries TRBV7-2 and TRBJ1-2, with D tentatively TRBD1 (5 bases). V was trimmed by 5 bases and J by 4 bases, leaving 14 bases between them. Germline CDR1 is SGHTA and CDR2 is FQGNSA. This CDR3 has 14 residues. As DNA, the CDR3 is TGTGCCAGCAGCAAGGACAACCACTCCTATGGCTACACCTTC. Its protein is CASSKDNHSYGYTF.

This clonotype was picked up one time. This chain joins TRBV6-5 and TRBJ2-7, with no clear D. The germline gives CDR1 MNHEY, CDR2 SVGAGI. This CDR3 comprises 11 residues. V gave up 6 bases and J gave up 3 bases, with 6 bases separating them. DNA for the CDR3: TGTGCCAGCAGCGTCGACTACGAGCAGTACTTC. The encoded protein is CASSVDYEQYF.

A few counts support this clonotype. One junction end disagrees with the germline gene, perhaps due to a read error. V gene TRBV4-1 combines with J gene TRBJ2-7; perhaps TRBD1 as D (5 bases). Germline CDR1 reads MGHRA; CDR2 reads YSYEKL. This CDR3 comprises 15 residues. CDR3 region: CASSQEWTTSGEQYF. The CDR3 coding sequence is TGCGCCAGCAGCCAAGAGTGGACAACCTCTGGCGAGCAGTACTTT.

This clonotype was observed a few times. The chain recombines TRBV6-2 or TRBV6-3 with TRBJ1-2, with D perhaps TRBD1 (6 bases). Germline loops: CDR1 MNHEY, CDR2 SVGEGT. The CDR3 is made up of 18 amino acids. Trimming cost V 3 bases and J 0 bases, with 20 bases left between them. CDR3 amino acids: CASSYFRDIALSNYGYTF. DNA for the CDR3: TGTGCCAGCAGTTATTTCCGGGACATCGCTTTGTCTAACTATGGCTACACCTTC.

This clonotype was found a few times. The V gene is TRBV2, the J gene TRBJ2-7; D remains unclear. The germline gives CDR1 SNHLY, CDR2 FYNNEI. The germline V and J ends were trimmed by 7 bases and 2 bases, with 12 bases remaining between them. The CDR3 consists of 13 residues. The CDR3 loop is CASNRQVTYEQYF. As DNA, the CDR3 is TGTGCCAGCAATCGGCAGGTAACCTACGAGCAGTACTTC.

The chain combines TRBV10-3 with TRBJ1-1; perhaps TRBD1 as D (6 bases). V lost 3 bases to trimming and J lost 2 bases, with 13 bases between them. The CDR3 loop spans 15 amino acids. CDR1 ENHRY and CDR2 SYGVKD come from the germline V gene. CDR3 nucleotides: TGTGCCATCAGTGACGGGGACACCGGAAACACTGAAGCTTTCTTT. Protein: CAISDGDTGNTEAFF.

This clonotype was picked up many times. CDR3 region: CASSLGGNFDYEQYF. CDR3 in DNA: TGTGCCAGCAGTTTAGGGGGCAATTTCGACTACGAGCAGTACTTC. The chain links TRBV27 to TRBJ2-7; possibly TRBD1 for D (6 bases). The germline CDR1 and CDR2 sequences are MNHEY and SMNVEV (reference sequence). V gave up 2 bases and J gave up 3 bases, with 14 bases separating them. There are 15 residues in the CDR3.